This T cell receptor beta chain was found in a study of breast tumors, draining lymph nodes, adjacent tissues. To note about this clonotype: What it binds is not known. The germline gene is not matched at one end of the junction; a read error may be the cause.

Study-wide results and limits: Tumor T cell lymph node origin was a supported hypothesis, not proven. Compared with lymph nodes, tumors were less diverse; compared with nontumor tissue, more.

Via MiXCR, TCRdb re-called the multiplex PCR reads, giving one row per CDR3 protein. The sample lists some 66,000 distinct CDR3 sequences, 45% to 60% occurring once. Sample: breast tumor tissue. This TCR was sampled from a female donor with breast cancer. Some clones in this sample may be carry-over from other donors' samples.

CDR3 region: CASSQGTGKKETQYF. As DNA, the CDR3 is TGTGCCAGCAGCCAAGGGACAGGGAAGAAAGAGACCCAATACTTC. V gene TRBV3-1 combines with J gene TRBJ2-5; 8 nucleotides agree with TRBD1. Germline V CDR1 and CDR2: LGHDT, YNNKEL (reference sequence). The CDR3 runs to 15 residues.